Below, 32 T cell receptor beta chains from the same sample are listed, as sequenced in a study of blood T cell repertoires in COVID-19. TCRdb's table, derived via immunoSEQ multiplex PCR, lists solely in-frame clones and lacks some. This table has 200,000 or so clones, 70% to 90% appearing once. Sequencing was carried out using peripheral blood. These TCRs come from a man aged 50 to 60 with COVID-19, enrolled during active disease.

This CDR3 is CASTTSGTYEQYF. The CDR3 DNA reads TGTGCCAGCACGACTAGCGGGACCTACGAGCAGTACTTC. V usage is TRBV28 and J usage is TRBJ2-7, with 11 nucleotides matching TRBD2. Germline V gene sequence: CDR1 MDHEN, CDR2 SYDVKM. This CDR3 contains 13 residues. V dropped 7 bases and J dropped 2; count of bases not matched to a gene: 1.

The J gene is TRBJ1-1, the V gene TRBV6-5, with 7 bases matching TRBD1. The CDR3 is 13 residues long. Germline-derived CDR1 and CDR2 are MNHEY and SVGAGI. Germline trimming cut 5 bases from V and 4 bases from J; bases unmatched to any gene: 4. CDR3 sequence reads: CASSHGQATEAFF. DNA for the CDR3: TGTGCCAGCAGTCACGGACAGGCCACTGAAGCTTTCTTT.

This sequence joins TRBV20-1 and TRBJ2-4; 12 bases map to TRBD2. The V and J ends lost 3 bases and 9 bases, in that order; junction bases with no gene match: 6. The CDR3 contains 14 residues. Germline-derived CDR1 and CDR2 are DFQATT and SNEGSKA (reference sequence). The CDR3 DNA sequence: TGCAGTGCTAGTGTGGCTAGCGGGAGGGGCATTCAGTACTTC. Translation gives CSASVASGRGIQYF.

The chain has TRBV4-3 and TRBJ1-2, with D unclear. Trimming stripped 0 bases from V and 2 bases from J, with 10 bases between. Germline assignment: CDR1 LGHNA and CDR2 YSLEER. CDR3 size: 15 residues. The CDR3 is CASSQEMARNYGYTF. The CDR3 DNA follows: TGCGCCAGCAGCCAAGAAATGGCACGAAACTATGGCTACACCTTC.

The chain recombines TRBV27 with TRBJ2-7, with TRBD1 identical over 9 bases. Germline V gene sequence: CDR1 MNHEY, CDR2 SMNVEV (reference sequence). Losses at the gene ends were 3 bases for V and 7 bases for J; bases not matched to a gene: 7. The CDR3 is made up of 14 amino acids. CDR3 region: CASSFTGTGWEQYF. The CDR3 DNA reads as TGTGCCAGCAGTTTCACCGGGACAGGGTGGGAGCAGTACTTC.

This clone was seen once. The rearrangement links TRBV27 to TRBJ1-1; maybe TRBD1 (5 bases). The CDR3 runs 14 residues. Germline values: CDR1 MNHEY, CDR2 SMNVEV (reference sequence). The V gene lost 4 bases and the J gene lost 1 base, with 10 bases spanning the gap. The CDR3 DNA reads as TGTGCCAGCAGTTGGGGCGGGGGGAACACTGAAGCTTTCTTT. Translating it yields CASSWGGGNTEAFF.

The V gene is TRBV7-2, the J gene TRBJ2-1, with 13 bases aligning to TRBD2. The CDR3 totals 16 residues. J was trimmed by 0 bases and V by 5 bases; bases with no gene match: 1. Looked up from germline, CDR1 is SGHTA and CDR2 is FQGNSA. CDR3 bases: TGTGCCAGCAGCACTAGCGGGGGGGACTCCTACAATGAGCAGTTCTTC. Its translation is CASSTSGGDSYNEQFF.

This chain connects TRBV5-1 to TRBJ1-4; D uncertain. Trimming removed 0 bases from V and 5 bases from J, with 11 bases in between. The germline V gene has CDR1 SGHRS and CDR2 YFSETQ. This CDR3 is 15 amino acids long. CDR3 sequence: CASSLAEGGNEKLFF. The CDR3 DNA is TGCGCCAGCAGCTTGGCCGAGGGAGGGAATGAAAAACTGTTTTTT.

The chain employs TRBV30 and TRBJ1-4; D is undetermined. The CDR3 is 13 residues long. Per the germline V gene, CDR1 is GTSNPN and CDR2 is SVGIG (reference sequence). V was shortened by 0 bases and J by 7 bases, with 9 bases between the two germline ends. The CDR3 region has the DNA TGTGCCTGGAGTGTTACCGGGATTGAAAAACTGTTTTTT. This encodes CAWSVTGIEKLFF. The whole variable domain, filled in from reference TRBV30 and TRBJ1-4, reads SQTIHQWPATLVQPVGSPLSLECTVEGTSNPNLYWYRQAAGRGLQLLFYSVGIGQISSEVPQNLSASRPQDRQFILSSKKLLLSDSGFYLCAWSVTGIEKLFFGSGTQLSVL.

This clone was counted a single time. CDR3 sequence (DNA): TGTGCCAGCAGCAAGGTAGGACTAGTCTACGAGCAGTACTTC. Translating it yields CASSKVGLVYEQYF. V usage is TRBV21-1 and J usage is TRBJ2-7; the table names TRBD2, a call not compared with the DNA. TRBV21-1 represents a pseudogene. This CDR3 contains 14 residues.

The chain joins TRBV7-9 to TRBJ1-1, with a weak D call TRBD1 (6 bases). The V end lost 1 base, the J end lost 5 bases, and 11 bases lay between the germline ends. The germline CDR1 and CDR2 sequences are SEHNR and FQNEAQ (reference sequence). The CDR3 sequence is 14 residues long. CDR3 bases: TGTGCCAGCAGCTTAGAGGGAAGGGGGACTGAAGCTTTCTTT. Its translation: CASSLEGRGTEAFF.

The gene calls are TRBV11-3 and TRBJ2-5; D is ambiguous. V lost 4 bases to trimming and J lost 5 bases, with 23 bases between them. CDR1 SGHNT and CDR2 YENEEA come from the germline V gene. The length of the CDR3 is 17 residues. CDR3: CASSSHPWRQRGETQYF. The CDR3, as DNA: TGTGCCAGCAGCTCCCACCCTTGGCGACAACGTGGGGAGACCCAGTACTTC.

V and J are TRBV5-1 and TRBJ2-1; tentative D call: TRBD2 (6 bases). Per germline, CDR1 SGHRS and CDR2 YFSETQ. CDR3 size: 15 residues. The germline V and J ends were trimmed by 3 bases and 4 bases, with 14 bases remaining between them. CDR3 region: CASSSTGTSYNEQFF. The CDR3 region has the DNA TGCGCCAGCAGCTCCACCGGGACTTCGTACAATGAGCAGTTCTTC.

The chain recombines TRBV7-2 with TRBJ1-6; D is possibly TRBD1 (6 bases). The CDR3 totals 15 residues. CDR1 is SGHTA and CDR2 is FQGNSA in the germline V gene. Trimming removed 6 bases from V and 10 bases from J, with 19 bases in between. The CDR3, as DNA: TGTGCCAGCAGTCTCCGCGGGGGGCAAATGTCACCCCTCCACTTT. Translated: CASSLRGGQMSPLHF.

The chain uses TRBV12-3 or TRBV12-4 and TRBJ1-4; 8 bases agree with TRBD1. The CDR3 covers 13 residues. V gave up 5 bases and J gave up 5 bases; unmatched junction bases: 1. CDR3 bases: TGTGCCAGCAGTGGACAGGGCAATGAAAAACTGTTTTTT. Residues: CASSGQGNEKLFF.

This chain uses TRBV7-2 with TRBJ1-4, with a possible D match to TRBD1 (6 bases). The germline gives CDR1 SGHTA, CDR2 FQGNSA. V lost 5 bases, J lost 7 bases, and 20 bases lay in between. The CDR3 spans 16 residues. CDR3 amino acids: CASSPAGAGVGEKLFF. In DNA form, the CDR3 reads TGTGCCAGCAGCCCAGCAGGGGCAGGGGTCGGTGAAAAACTGTTTTTT.

The chain uses TRBV15 and TRBJ1-3, with unresolved D. V lost 0 bases and J lost 7, with 4 bases in between. The CDR3 is made up of 12 amino acids. CDR1 is LNHNV and CDR2 is YYDKDF in the germline V gene (reference sequence). CDR3 sequence (DNA): TGTGCCACCAGCAGAGACTCGAACACCATATATTTT. Its protein is CATSRDSNTIYF.

The rearrangement uses TRBV24-1 and TRBJ1-4; 7 bases line up with TRBD1. V dropped 4 bases and J dropped 4; count of bases not matched to a gene: 8. The CDR3 is 16 amino acids. Germline lookup yields CDR1 KGHDR and CDR2 SFDVKD. For the CDR3, the DNA is TGTGCCACCAGTGACGCCCGACAGGGCCTTAATGAAAAACTGTTTTTT. Translating gives CATSDARQGLNEKLFF.

V is TRBV14 and J is TRBJ1-3, with a weak D call TRBD1 (5 bases). V was trimmed by 3 bases and J by 0 bases, leaving 6 bases between them. The CDR3 covers 14 residues. Germline V CDR1 and CDR2: SGHDN, FVKESK. CDR3 in DNA: TGTGCCAGCAGCCACCAGGGCTCTGGAAACACCATATATTTT. The encoded protein is CASSHQGSGNTIYF.

The rearrangement joins TRBV6-6 to TRBJ2-1, with 14 bases fitting TRBD2. J was trimmed by 6 bases and V by 5 bases; bases with no gene match: 12. Germline lookup yields CDR1 MNHNY and CDR2 SVGAGI (reference sequence). The CDR3 has 18 amino acids. The CDR3 loop is CASSRVVGLAGDGNEQFF. CDR3 coding DNA: TGTGCCAGCAGTCGTGTGGTGGGACTAGCGGGAGATGGCAATGAGCAGTTCTTC.

The chain is built from TRBV30 and TRBJ2-7; 10 nucleotides align to TRBD2. Unmatched junction bases numbered 8, after V lost 3 bases and J lost 3 bases. CDR1 is GTSNPN and CDR2 is SVGIG in the germline V gene (reference sequence). The CDR3 spans 15 residues. For the CDR3, the DNA is TGTGCCTGGAGGATTACTAGCGGGATGATCTACGAGCAGTACTTC. This sequence encodes CAWRITSGMIYEQYF.

This clone has just one count. V and J are TRBV6-1 and TRBJ2-5; 9 nucleotides align to TRBD2. Unmatched junction bases numbered 4, after V lost 0 bases and J lost 5 bases. CDR3 length: 15 residues. Per germline, CDR1 MNHNS and CDR2 SASEGT. CDR3 in amino acids: CASSEASGGRETQYF. The CDR3 nucleotides read TGTGCCAGCAGTGAAGCTAGCGGGGGCCGGGAGACCCAGTACTTC.

The genes are TRBV7-2 and TRBJ1-2; 8 bases align to TRBD1. Per germline, CDR1 SGHTA and CDR2 FQGNSA. This CDR3 has 13 residues. Losses at the gene ends were 6 bases for V and 5 bases for J; bases not matched to a gene: 5. The CDR3: CASRPQGGYGYTF. The CDR3 nucleotides are TGTGCCAGCAGACCACAGGGGGGGTATGGCTACACCTTC.

The chain is built from TRBV19 and TRBJ2-5, with a tentative D call TRBD1 (6 bases). CDR1 is LNHDA and CDR2 is SQIVND in the germline V gene (reference sequence). CDR3 size: 15 residues. V dropped 5 bases and J dropped 2 bases, with 15 bases sitting between them. The CDR3 loop is CASSSVLGQQETQYF. CDR3 nucleotide sequence: TGTGCCAGTAGTTCAGTACTCGGACAGCAAGAGACCCAGTACTTC.

The rearrangement links TRBV12-5 to TRBJ2-4; D is uncertain. Between the trimmed V and J ends, which lost 6 bases and 1 base, there was a span of 10 bases. Germline V lookup: CDR1 LGHNT, CDR2 FRNRAP. The CDR3 is 14 amino acids. This CDR3 reads CASGFDTAKNIQYF. The CDR3 DNA sequence: TGTGCTAGTGGCTTTGACACCGCCAAAAACATTCAGTACTTC. The full variable domain, in which reference TRBV12-5 and TRBJ2-4 provide the parts outside the CDR3, is DARVTQTPRHKVTEMGQEVTMRCQPILGHNTVFWYRQTMMQGLELLAYFRNRAPLDDSGMPKDRFSAEMPDATLATLKIQPSEPRDSAVYFCASGFDTAKNIQYFGAGTRLSVL.

The chain couples TRBV12-3 or TRBV12-4 to TRBJ1-5; D gene ambiguous. The V gene lost 6 bases and the J gene lost 0 bases, with 3 bases spanning the gap. The CDR3 spans 12 residues. This CDR3 reads CASRYSNQPQHF. The CDR3 DNA follows: TGTGCCAGCAGATATAGCAATCAGCCCCAGCATTTT.

This chain uses TRBV7-2 with TRBJ1-4; 7 nucleotides match TRBD1. V was clipped by 6 bases and J by 5 bases; unmatched bases: 9. Germline values: CDR1 SGHTA, CDR2 FQGNSA. This CDR3 is 15 amino acids long. The chain's CDR3 is CASSKIDRVNEKLFF. In DNA form, the CDR3 reads TGTGCCAGCAGTAAAATAGACAGGGTCAATGAAAAACTGTTTTTT.

In its sample, this clone was seen a few times. CDR3 sequence: CASSEDSDSSPLHF. The CDR3 nucleotides are TGTGCCAGCAGTGAAGACAGTGACAGTTCACCCCTCCACTTT. This chain connects TRBV25-1 to TRBJ1-6, with D possibly being TRBD1 (5 bases). CDR3 size: 14 residues. Germline V gene lookup returns CDR1 MGHDK and CDR2 SYGVNS. V lost 2 bases and J lost 9, with 11 bases in between.

This chain uses TRBV6-2 or TRBV6-3 with TRBJ2-5, with a tentative D call TRBD2 (6 bases). The V gene lost 2 bases and the J gene lost 5 bases, with 9 bases spanning the gap. Germline CDR1 and CDR2: MNHEY and SVGEGT. CDR3 length equals 13 residues. The CDR3 region is CASSYPGVETQYF. DNA of the CDR3: TGTGCCAGCAGTTACCCGGGGGTGGAGACCCAGTACTTC.

The CDR3 here is CASSPGHDYGYTF. In DNA form, the CDR3 reads TGTGCCAGCAGCCCGGGACACGACTATGGCTACACCTTC. The gene calls are TRBV14 and TRBJ1-2, with a weak D call TRBD1 (6 bases). V was shortened by 4 bases and J by 3 bases, with 9 bases between the two germline ends. Germline values: CDR1 SGHDN, CDR2 FVKESK. This CDR3 comprises 13 residues.

This clone was seen a single time. V is TRBV5-7 and J is TRBJ2-7; a possible D gene is TRBD2 (6 bases). TRBV5-7 is filed as an ORF, its function uncertain. Trimming removed 4 bases at V and 4 bases at J, with 15 bases between. The CDR3 loop spans 14 amino acids. CDR3 loop: CASSRDFTAYEQYF. The DNA of the CDR3 is TGTGCCAGCAGCAGGGACTTCACTGCTTACGAGCAGTACTTC.

CDR3 DNA: TGTGCCAGCAGCTCCGCTAGCGGGGGGGGGTATACGCAGTATTTT. As protein: CASSSASGGGYTQYF. The chain links TRBV3-1 (or the pseudogene TRBV3-2) to TRBJ2-3; the match to TRBD2 covers 12 bases. The trim removed 5 bases at V and 7 bases at J, leaving 7 bases unmatched. Germline CDR1 and CDR2: LGHDT and YNNKEL (reference sequence). The CDR3 length is 15 residues.